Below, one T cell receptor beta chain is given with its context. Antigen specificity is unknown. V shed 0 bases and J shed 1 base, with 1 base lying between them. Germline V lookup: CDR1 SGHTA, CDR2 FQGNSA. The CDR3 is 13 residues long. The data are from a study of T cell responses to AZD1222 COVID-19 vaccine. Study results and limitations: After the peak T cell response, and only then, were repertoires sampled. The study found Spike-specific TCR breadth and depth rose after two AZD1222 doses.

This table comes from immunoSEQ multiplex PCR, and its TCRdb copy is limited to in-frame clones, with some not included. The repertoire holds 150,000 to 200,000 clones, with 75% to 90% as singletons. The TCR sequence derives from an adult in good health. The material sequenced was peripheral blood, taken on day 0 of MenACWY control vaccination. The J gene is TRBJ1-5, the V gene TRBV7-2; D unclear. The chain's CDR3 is CASSLASNQPQHF. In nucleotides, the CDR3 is TGTGCCAGCAGCTTAGCGAGCAATCAGCCCCAGCATTTT.